This TCR beta chain was captured by sequencing in a study of cytomegalovirus exposure and HLA in healthy donors. Primers for the PCR totalled 60 Vbeta and 13 Jbeta. TCRdb's table, derived via immunoSEQ multiplex PCR, lists solely in-frame clones and lacks some. Seen here are around 150,000 clones, about four fifths observed once, and the top ten hold roughly 6.7%. The TCR comes from a man aged 50 to 59 in good health and CMV-seropositive. The specimen sequenced was PBMCs.

CDR3 nucleotide sequence: TGTGCCAGCAGTTTACCCTGGACAGCGTATGGCTACACCTTC. It is translated as CASSLPWTAYGYTF. This chain joins TRBV28 and TRBJ1-2; possibly TRBD1 for D (6 bases). V lost 2 bases to trimming and J lost 5 bases, with 12 bases between them. Germline V gene sequence: CDR1 MDHEN, CDR2 SYDVKM. This CDR3 contains 14 residues.